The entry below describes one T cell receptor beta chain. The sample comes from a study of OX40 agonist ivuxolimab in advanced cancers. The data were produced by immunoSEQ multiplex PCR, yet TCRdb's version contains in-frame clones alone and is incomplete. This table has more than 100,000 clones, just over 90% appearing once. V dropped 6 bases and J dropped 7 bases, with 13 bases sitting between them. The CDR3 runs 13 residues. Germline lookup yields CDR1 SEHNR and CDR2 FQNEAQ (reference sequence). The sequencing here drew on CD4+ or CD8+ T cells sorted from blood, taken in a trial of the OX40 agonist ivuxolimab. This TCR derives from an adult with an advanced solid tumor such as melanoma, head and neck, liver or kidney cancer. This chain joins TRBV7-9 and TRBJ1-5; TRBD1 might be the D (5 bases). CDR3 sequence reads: CASSQQGEQPQHF. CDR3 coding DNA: TGTGCCAGCAGTCAACAAGGGGAACAGCCCCAGCATTTT.